One sample yielded the 26 T cell receptor beta chains listed below, sequenced in a study of blood T cell repertoires in COVID-19. The table came from immunoSEQ multiplex PCR; TCRdb's copy has only in-frame clones and leaves some out. The data contain roughly 76,000 clones, under 95% of them singletons. Sequencing was performed on peripheral blood. These receptor sequences come from a man aged 50 to 59 with acute or convalescent COVID-19.

The rearrangement links TRBV9 to TRBJ1-2, with D unresolved. Trimming pared 6 bases from V and 6 bases from J, leaving 18 bases between. The CDR3 sequence is 14 residues long. Germline loops: CDR1 SGDLS, CDR2 YYNGEE. CDR3 protein: CASTLGNLWDGYTF. The DNA for the CDR3 is TGTGCCAGCACCCTAGGTAACTTATGGGATGGCTACACCTTC.

The gene calls are TRBV28 and TRBJ1-5, with D perhaps matching TRBD1 (6 bases). Germline loops: CDR1 MDHEN, CDR2 SYDVKM. V lost 6 bases and J 0 bases, leaving 12 bases between the germline ends. The CDR3 has 15 amino acids. The CDR3, as DNA: TGTGCCAGCAGCGTTGCAGGGGTTAGCAATCAGCCCCAGCATTTT. Residues: CASSVAGVSNQPQHF.

The chain uses TRBV28 and TRBJ1-3; 9 bases agree with TRBD1. This CDR3 comprises 14 residues. Germline V gene data show CDR1 as MDHEN and CDR2 as SYDVKM. Germline trimming cut 5 bases from V and 4 bases from J; bases unmatched to any gene: 3. For the CDR3, the DNA is TGTGCCAGCAGTCACAGGGGGCAAGGAAACACCATATATTTT. It is translated as CASSHRGQGNTIYF.

J is TRBJ2-1 and V is TRBV7-2; D is perhaps TRBD2 (6 bases). CDR1 is SGHTA and CDR2 is FQGNSA in the germline V gene. Trimming pared 1 base from V and 0 bases from J, leaving 7 bases between. The CDR3 has 15 amino acids. The CDR3 protein is CASSLDGSSYNEQFF. The CDR3 DNA follows: TGTGCCAGCAGCTTAGACGGGAGCTCCTACAATGAGCAGTTCTTC.

The gene calls are TRBV13 and TRBJ2-7; D possibly corresponds to TRBD2 (5 bases). V was trimmed by 5 bases and J by 0 bases, leaving 17 bases between them. The V gene's germline CDR1 is PRHDT and CDR2 FYEKMQ (reference sequence). The CDR3 spans 16 residues. CDR3 DNA sequence: TGTGCCAGCAGCCCCTACCGAGAGGGAAGCTCCTACGAGCAGTACGTC. Translated: CASSPYREGSSYEQYV.

The V call is TRBV4-2, the J call TRBJ1-1; TRBD1 matches 12 bases. CDR1 LGHNA and CDR2 YNFKEQ come from the germline V gene. V shed 0 bases, J shed 6 bases, and the junction held 5 bases outside the gene matches. The CDR3 is 16 amino acids. The CDR3 loop is CASSQDLGTGGPEAFF. Written as DNA, the CDR3 is TGTGCCAGCAGCCAAGACCTTGGGACAGGGGGCCCTGAAGCTTTCTTT.

The genes are TRBV6-5 and TRBJ2-3; D possibly corresponds to TRBD1 (7 bases). The V gene's germline CDR1 is MNHEY and CDR2 SVGAGI. The CDR3 extends over 15 amino acids. Trimming stripped 8 bases from V and 1 base from J, with 16 bases between. The CDR3 spells CASYKGRGGTDTQYF. The CDR3 DNA reads as TGTGCCAGCTATAAAGGCAGGGGGGGCACAGATACGCAGTATTTT.

This clone was detected only a few times. V is TRBV18 and J is TRBJ1-5; D not certain. The V end lost 1 base, the J end lost 0 bases, and 16 bases lay between the germline ends. CDR1 is KGHSH, CDR2 LQKENI, per germline. This CDR3 has 18 amino acids. For the CDR3, the DNA is TGTGCCAGCTCACCACAGTCCAGTTCCTTTTATAGCAATCAGCCCCAGCATTTT. As protein: CASSPQSSSFYSNQPQHF.

This sequence joins TRBV9 and TRBJ2-1; 9 bases line up with TRBD2. Germline CDR1 and CDR2: SGDLS and YYNGEE. Losses at the gene ends were 0 bases for V and 7 bases for J; bases not matched to a gene: 8. The CDR3 extends over 16 amino acids. CDR3 sequence reads: CASSVAISGGLNEQFF. CDR3 nucleotides: TGTGCCAGCAGCGTAGCTATTAGCGGGGGTTTAAATGAGCAGTTCTTC.

The CDR3 loop reads CASSNGLAGLTDTQYF. CDR3 nucleotides: TGCGCCAGCAGCAACGGACTAGCGGGGCTCACAGATACGCAGTATTTT. J is TRBJ2-3 and V is TRBV5-1, with TRBD2 matching 12 bases. CDR1 and CDR2 from the germline V gene are SGHRS and YFSETQ. Losses at the gene ends were 4 bases for V and 2 bases for J; bases not matched to a gene: 5. This CDR3 comprises 16 residues.

The chain employs TRBV10-3 and TRBJ2-2; 14 bases are a match to TRBD2. Germline V gives CDR1 ENHRY, CDR2 SYGVKD. The CDR3 has 15 amino acids. Germline trimming cut 7 bases from V and 7 bases from J; bases unmatched to any gene: 5. CDR3: CAIMGLAGEDGELFF. The CDR3 DNA sequence: TGTGCCATCATGGGACTAGCGGGAGAGGACGGGGAGCTGTTTTTT.

The V and J genes are TRBV30 and TRBJ1-1; 9 bases match TRBD1. Germline V gene sequence: CDR1 GTSNPN, CDR2 SVGIG (reference sequence). V lost 7 bases, J lost 0 bases, and 9 bases stayed unmatched. This CDR3 has 15 residues. The CDR3: CAYTPGQGLNTEAFF. DNA of the CDR3: TGTGCCTATACCCCGGGACAGGGTTTGAACACTGAAGCTTTCTTT.

The rearrangement uses TRBV6-6 and TRBJ2-7; a possible D gene is TRBD2 (7 bases). Trimming pared 8 bases from V and 2 bases from J, leaving 19 bases between. Per germline, CDR1 MNHNY and CDR2 SVGAGI (reference sequence). The CDR3 spans 15 residues. This chain's CDR3 is CASRRGAARTYEQYV. The CDR3 DNA is TGTGCCAGCCGACGGGGGGCTGCGAGGACCTACGAGCAGTACGTC.

V is TRBV19 and J is TRBJ2-2; 10 bases map to TRBD2. Germline V lookup: CDR1 LNHDA, CDR2 SQIVND (reference sequence). This CDR3 has 17 amino acids. The V segment lost 7 bases and the J segment 3 bases; nucleotides outside the gene matches: 11. CDR3 sequence reads: CASTSKVLAGDTGELFF. The CDR3 DNA reads as TGTGCCAGTACATCGAAGGTTCTAGCGGGAGACACCGGGGAGCTGTTTTTT.

The chain couples TRBV6-5 to TRBJ1-1; 9 nucleotides line up with TRBD1. V trimming: 2 bases; J trimming: 2 bases; junction bases outside the gene matches: 3. CDR3 length: 15 amino acids. Germline V gene sequence: CDR1 MNHEY, CDR2 SVGAGI. The CDR3 nucleotides are TGTGCCAGCAGTTACCCGGGACAGGGAAACACTGAAGCTTTCTTT. This codes for CASSYPGQGNTEAFF.

This clone was found once. The V gene is TRBV28, the J gene TRBJ1-6; perhaps TRBD1 as D (6 bases). The CDR3 has 18 residues. V was trimmed by 5 bases and J by 7 bases, leaving 24 bases between them. The germline CDR1 and CDR2 sequences are MDHEN and SYDVKM. CDR3 region: CASSPGGGGEIANSPLHF. The CDR3, as DNA: TGTGCCAGCAGTCCTGGCGGAGGGGGGGAGATCGCGAATTCACCCCTCCACTTT.

The rearrangement links TRBV3-1 (or the pseudogene TRBV3-2) to TRBJ1-5; no firm D call. The CDR3 covers 12 residues. CDR1 and CDR2 from the germline V gene are LGHDT and YNNKEL (reference sequence). The V end lost 5 bases, the J end lost 5 bases, and 7 bases lay between the germline ends. This chain's CDR3 is CASSEGYQPQHF. CDR3 in DNA: TGTGCCAGCAGCGAGGGTTATCAGCCCCAGCATTTT.

The chain couples TRBV10-3 to TRBJ1-4, with 10 bases that match TRBD1. CDR1 ENHRY and CDR2 SYGVKD come from the germline V gene. Trimming removed 8 bases from V and 4 bases from J; junction bases left unmatched: 7. The CDR3 loop spans 15 amino acids. CDR3 coding DNA: TGTGCCATCCAACCGGGACAGGGGATTAATGAAAAACTGTTTTTT. Translation: CAIQPGQGINEKLFF.

This sequence joins TRBV11-3 and TRBJ2-1; TRBD2 matches 13 bases. Germline CDR1 SGHNT, CDR2 YENEEA. Losses at the gene ends were 5 bases for V and 8 bases for J; bases not matched to a gene: 6. The CDR3 is 15 residues long. Here the CDR3 reads CASSHRTSGSDEQFF. DNA for the CDR3: TGTGCCAGCAGCCACCGGACTAGCGGGAGTGATGAGCAGTTCTTC.

This clone was picked up a small number of times. The chain uses TRBV7-9 and TRBJ2-7, with a tentative D call TRBD2 (6 bases). Germline V lookup: CDR1 SEHNR, CDR2 FQNEAQ (reference sequence). The CDR3 spans 15 residues. Trimming removed 4 bases at V and 2 bases at J, with 15 bases between. The DNA of the CDR3 is TGTGCCAGCAGCTCAAATGGACTAAAGACCTACGAGCAGTACTTC. As protein: CASSSNGLKTYEQYF.

The V gene is TRBV6-5, the J gene TRBJ1-4, with D possibly being TRBD1 (6 bases). V lost 7 bases to trimming and J lost 10 bases, with 19 bases between them. Germline V gives CDR1 MNHEY, CDR2 SVGAGI. The CDR3 loop spans 14 amino acids. CDR3 sequence reads: CASKRGTTAGKLFF. Written as DNA, the CDR3 is TGTGCCAGCAAAAGGGGGACCACCGCGGGAAAACTGTTTTTT.

This sequence joins TRBV4-1 and TRBJ1-1, with TRBD1 matching 8 bases. Germline CDR1 and CDR2: MGHRA and YSYEKL. V trimming: 6 bases; J trimming: 7 bases; junction bases outside the gene matches: 10. This CDR3 is 14 amino acids long. CDR3 protein: CASRSRGQGLEAFF. The CDR3 nucleotides read TGCGCCAGCAGAAGTCGTGGACAGGGTCTTGAAGCTTTCTTT.

The chain recombines TRBV7-3 with TRBJ1-2; 12 nucleotides align to TRBD1. Germline trimming cut 8 bases from V and 6 bases from J; bases unmatched to any gene: 10. CDR3 length equals 15 residues. Germline V CDR1 and CDR2: SGHTA, FQGTGA. CDR3 sequence (DNA): TGTGCCAGCTCACGCGGGACAGGGGGCTGGGATGGCTACACCTTC. The encoded protein is CASSRGTGGWDGYTF.

This sequence joins TRBV7-3 and TRBJ1-1; D is perhaps TRBD1 (5 bases). Per germline, CDR1 SGHTA and CDR2 FQGTGA. The CDR3 is made up of 13 amino acids. V lost 6 bases and J 0 bases, leaving 8 bases between the germline ends. CDR3 DNA sequence: TGTGCCAGCAGACAGGACATGAACACTGAAGCTTTCTTT. Translating it yields CASRQDMNTEAFF.

This chain links TRBV2 with TRBJ2-2, with D uncertain. CDR3 length equals 12 residues. Germline V CDR1 and CDR2: SNHLY, FYNNEI. V was pared by 7 bases and J by 4 bases, with 7 bases between. The CDR3 is CASIEFTGELFF. CDR3 sequence (DNA): TGTGCCAGCATAGAGTTCACCGGGGAGCTGTTTTTT.

This sequence joins TRBV19 and TRBJ2-7; 7 nucleotides line up with TRBD2. V was clipped by 10 bases and J by 5 bases; unmatched bases: 11. Germline V gives CDR1 LNHDA, CDR2 SQIVND (reference sequence). This CDR3 comprises 13 residues. The CDR3 DNA sequence: TGTGCCACTTCACGAAATGGGGGGGACGAGCAGTACGTC. It codes for CATSRNGGDEQYV.